The 32 T cell receptor beta chains below come from one sample, sequenced in a study of cytomegalovirus exposure and HLA in healthy donors. Primers: 60 Vbeta forward and 13 Jbeta reverse. Sequencing was performed with immunoSEQ multiplex PCR; in TCRdb, only in-frame clones are kept and a portion is missing. This sample's clone table lists approximately 190,000 clones. The sample consisted of PBMCs. The receptors were gathered from a boy younger than 18 in good health and CMV-seronegative.

The J gene is TRBJ2-2, the V gene TRBV27; 9 bases line up with TRBD2. From germline, CDR1 is MNHEY and CDR2 SMNVEV (reference sequence). Germline trimming cut 6 bases from V and 2 bases from J; bases unmatched to any gene: 13. This CDR3 spans 18 amino acids. CDR3 DNA: TGTGCCAGCAGGCTCACAGCGGGGGGCTTTGGTAACACCGGGGAGCTGTTTTTT. This gives the protein CASRLTAGGFGNTGELFF.

This rearrangement joins TRBV15 to TRBJ2-2; 12 positions match TRBD2. V trimming: 0 bases; J trimming: 8 bases; junction bases outside the gene matches: 4. Germline V gene sequence: CDR1 LNHNV, CDR2 YYDKDF (reference sequence). The length of the CDR3 is 16 residues. In nucleotides, the CDR3 is TGTGCCACCAGCAGAGAGACTAGCGGGGGAACGGGGGAGCTGTTTTTT. Its translation is CATSRETSGGTGELFF.

This chain links TRBV27 with TRBJ2-2; TRBD1 matches at 7 bases. From germline, CDR1 is MNHEY and CDR2 SMNVEV (reference sequence). The CDR3 length is 14 residues. J lost 4 bases, V lost 6 bases, and 5 bases had no gene match. The CDR3 bases are TGTGCCAGCAGCACAGGGGCGAGCACCGGGGAGCTGTTTTTT. It is translated as CASSTGASTGELFF.

The chain joins TRBV9 to TRBJ2-3, with TRBD1 matching 7 bases. Germline trimming cut 4 bases from V and 8 bases from J; bases unmatched to any gene: 4. This CDR3 spans 12 amino acids. CDR1 SGDLS and CDR2 YYNGEE come from the germline V gene. The CDR3 is CASSNPGGTQYF. The CDR3 bases are TGTGCCAGCAGCAACCCAGGGGGTACGCAGTATTTT.

The chain uses TRBV4-3 and TRBJ1-2; the D gene is possibly TRBD1 (6 bases). Trimming removed 0 bases from V and 2 bases from J, with 13 bases in between. The V gene's germline CDR1 is LGHNA and CDR2 YSLEER. CDR3 size: 16 residues. The CDR3 DNA follows: TGCGCCAGCAGCCAAGAAGACAGGAGAAAAAACTATGGCTACACCTTC. Its protein is CASSQEDRRKNYGYTF.

The rearrangement uses TRBV5-1 and TRBJ1-2; possible D gene TRBD1, 5 bases. Germline V gene lookup returns CDR1 SGHRS and CDR2 YFSETQ. The CDR3 runs to 16 residues. V dropped 4 bases and J dropped 4 bases, with 20 bases sitting between them. DNA of the CDR3: TGCGCCAGCAGCCGCACGAGCGTGGGGCTGGCCTATGGCTACACCTTC. It codes for CASSRTSVGLAYGYTF.

With respect to this clone: The junction and the germline gene differ at one end; a read error may be behind it. The V and J genes are TRBV10-3 and TRBJ2-4; D may be TRBD1 (6 bases). This CDR3 has 12 amino acids. The germline CDR1 and CDR2 sequences are ENHRY and SYGVKD. CDR3 residues: CATGTPNNIQYF. The CDR3 nucleotides are TGTGCCACCGGGACACCCAACAACATTCAGTACTTC.

The J gene is TRBJ2-5, the V gene TRBV30; D might be TRBD1 (6 bases). The length of the CDR3 is 13 residues. V lost 2 bases to trimming and J lost 1 base, with 8 bases between them. Germline CDR1 is GTSNPN and CDR2 is SVGIG (reference sequence). CDR3 DNA: TGTGCCTGGAGTAACAGGGCCCAAGAGACCCAGTACTTC. It translates to CAWSNRAQETQYF.

The chain links TRBV7-9 to TRBJ1-2, with 12 bases aligning to TRBD1. Germline CDR1 and CDR2: SEHNR and FQNEAQ (reference sequence). This CDR3 region has 16 residues. Trimming cost V 5 bases and J 2 bases; bases outside gene matches: 6. The CDR3 DNA sequence: TGTGCCAGCAGCCACACCGGGACAGGGGGCAACTATGGCTACACCTTC. As protein: CASSHTGTGGNYGYTF.

This sequence joins TRBV4-1 and TRBJ2-2; TRBD1 matches 10 bases. Trimming at V came to 4 bases and at J to 5 bases, leaving 1 base not matched to a gene. Germline CDR1 MGHRA, CDR2 YSYEKL. This CDR3 contains 14 residues. Here the CDR3 reads CASSPGQGTGELFF. The CDR3 DNA is TGCGCCAGCAGCCCGGGACAGGGGACCGGGGAGCTGTTTTTT.

The chain links TRBV7-9 to TRBJ2-7; D is possibly TRBD1 (7 bases). Germline V gives CDR1 SEHNR, CDR2 FQNEAQ (reference sequence). Trimming took off 6 bases at V and 6 bases at J, with 12 bases between the two ends. The CDR3 runs to 12 residues. The CDR3: CASRSGGSEQYF. The CDR3, as DNA: TGTGCCAGCAGATCAGGGGGGAGCGAGCAGTACTTC.

V and J are TRBV29-1 and TRBJ2-2; 8 bases line up with TRBD1. The CDR3 totals 14 residues. CDR1 and CDR2 from the germline V gene are SQVTM and ANQGSEA. V dropped 5 bases and J dropped 3; count of bases not matched to a gene: 5. The CDR3: CSVRDRFDTGELFF. CDR3 DNA: TGCAGCGTTCGGGACAGGTTCGACACCGGGGAGCTGTTTTTT.

V gene TRBV11-2 combines with J gene TRBJ1-6; D unclear. The germline CDR1 and CDR2 sequences are SGHAT and FQNNGV. The V end was cut by 3 bases, the J end by 10 bases, with 13 bases between. The CDR3 extends over 14 amino acids. The CDR3 DNA is TGTGCCAGCAGCTTGGTGCGGGGATCATCACCCCTCCACTTT. This codes for CASSLVRGSSPLHF.

J is TRBJ1-2 and V is TRBV7-9, with 7 bases identical to TRBD1. This CDR3 contains 13 residues. Germline loops: CDR1 SEHNR, CDR2 FQNEAQ (reference sequence). The V and J ends lost 5 bases and 8 bases, in that order; junction bases with no gene match: 8. The CDR3 DNA follows: TGTGCCAGCAGCCTTGATCCGGGACAGGGCTACACCTTC. It encodes CASSLDPGQGYTF.

V and J are TRBV11-2 and TRBJ1-1; no clear D gene. Germline CDR1 is SGHAT and CDR2 is FQNNGV. Trimming pared 2 bases from V and 11 bases from J, leaving 15 bases between. The CDR3 has 13 amino acids. The CDR3 bases are TGTGCCAGCAGCTTATCCGTTGGCGAGGAGGCTTTCTTT. It is translated as CASSLSVGEEAFF.

CDR3 protein: CASSSPGSAGQPQHF. The CDR3 DNA reads TGTGCCAGCAGTTCCCCCGGGTCGGCGGGACAGCCCCAGCATTTT. The J gene is TRBJ1-5, the V gene TRBV28; no firm D call. This CDR3 is 15 amino acids long. Trimming removed 4 bases at V and 7 bases at J, with 17 bases between. CDR1 is MDHEN and CDR2 is SYDVKM in the germline V gene.

The chain carries TRBV4-1 and TRBJ2-5; perhaps TRBD1 as D (7 bases). The J call may be in error: the DNA end matches TRBJ2-7 better. Germline values: CDR1 MGHRA, CDR2 YSYEKL. This CDR3 is 16 amino acids long. CDR3 sequence: CASSQSEEGASYEQYF. The CDR3 DNA is TGCGCCAGCAGCCAGTCCGAGGAGGGGGCCTCCTACGAGCAGTACTTC.

The chain carries TRBV4-1 and TRBJ1-4; 7 bases line up with TRBD1. The length of the CDR3 is 17 residues. V gave up 0 bases and J gave up 6 bases; unmatched junction bases: 10. Per germline, CDR1 MGHRA and CDR2 YSYEKL. The CDR3 here is CASSQDPPEGTDEKLFF. The CDR3 DNA is TGCGCCAGCAGCCAAGATCCCCCGGAGGGGACAGATGAAAAACTGTTTTTT.

The genes are TRBV10-3 and TRBJ2-3; 10 bases fit TRBD2. CDR1 ENHRY and CDR2 SYGVKD come from the germline V gene. Germline trimming cut 0 bases from V and 5 bases from J; bases unmatched to any gene: 5. CDR3 length: 16 amino acids. CDR3 protein: CAISESSGGAQDTQYF. The CDR3 DNA reads as TGTGCCATCAGTGAGTCGAGCGGGGGGGCTCAAGATACGCAGTATTTT.

The chain combines TRBV4-2 with TRBJ1-2; possibly TRBD1 for D (6 bases). Deletions cut 0 bases from V and 5 bases from J, with 25 bases between. Germline V gene lookup returns CDR1 LGHNA and CDR2 YNFKEQ. CDR3 length equals 19 residues. In DNA, the CDR3 is TGTGCCAGCAGCCAAGATCCCCCCCAGGGGACCTCCATACGGTATGGCTACACCTTC. Translated, it gives CASSQDPPQGTSIRYGYTF.

The chain employs TRBV7-6 and TRBJ2-2; D not resolved. The CDR3 extends over 18 amino acids. Germline V CDR1 and CDR2: SGHVS, FNYEAQ. V was shortened by 7 bases and J by 2 bases, with 23 bases between the two germline ends. DNA for the CDR3: TGTGCCAGCACCGCCCTAGTTACCACGCGACGAAACACCGGGGAGCTGTTTTTT. Its protein product is CASTALVTTRRNTGELFF. Full variable domain (rest looked up from reference TRBV7-6 and TRBJ2-2): GAGVSQSPRYKVTKRGQDVALRCDPISGHVSLYWYRQALGQGPEFLTYFNYEAQQDKSGLPNDRFSAERPEGSISTLTIQRTEQRDSAMYRCASTALVTTRRNTGELFFGEGSRLTVL.

This chain joins TRBV30 and TRBJ1-2, with D tentatively TRBD1 (5 bases). V gave up 4 bases and J gave up 4 bases, with 16 bases separating them. The CDR3 extends over 14 amino acids. Germline V gives CDR1 GTSNPN, CDR2 SVGIG (reference sequence). CDR3 region: CAWTRPGDIYGYTF. The CDR3, as DNA: TGTGCCTGGACCCGACCGGGGGATATCTATGGCTACACCTTC.

CDR3: CASSPLPGNSYEQYF. The CDR3 DNA reads TGTGCCAGCTCACCATTGCCAGGGAACAGCTACGAGCAGTACTTC. The chain links TRBV18 to TRBJ2-7, with a possible D match to TRBD1 (5 bases). Germline CDR1 and CDR2: KGHSH and LQKENI. Trimming removed 2 bases from V and 3 bases from J, with 14 bases in between. There are 15 residues in the CDR3.

The genes are TRBV30 and TRBJ1-1; D might be TRBD1 (6 bases). Germline lookup yields CDR1 GTSNPN and CDR2 SVGIG (reference sequence). Trimming left V 3 bases short and J 5 bases short, with 10 bases between. The CDR3 runs to 12 residues. DNA for the CDR3: TGTGCCTGGAGAGGGGGTGGAACTGAAGCTTTCTTT. It translates to CAWRGGGTEAFF.

This chain uses TRBV9 with TRBJ1-3; 7 nucleotides line up with TRBD1. Trimming cost V 0 bases and J 0 bases; bases outside gene matches: 6. CDR1 SGDLS and CDR2 YYNGEE come from the germline V gene. CDR3 size: 17 residues. CDR3 sequence reads: CASSVGGTDSSGNTIYF. The CDR3 DNA is TGTGCCAGCAGCGTAGGAGGGACAGACAGCTCTGGAAACACCATATATTTT. Full variable domain (rest looked up from reference TRBV9 and TRBJ1-3): DSGVTQTPKHLITATGQRVTLRCSPRSGDLSVYWYQQSLDQGLQFLIQYYNGEERAKGNILERFSAQQFPDLHSELNLSSLELGDSALYFCASSVGGTDSSGNTIYFGEGSWLTVV.

The chain couples TRBV7-8 to TRBJ1-1, with 8 positions matching TRBD1. Germline V gene data show CDR1 as SGHVS and CDR2 as FQNEAQ. This CDR3 contains 15 residues. The V segment lost 2 bases and the J segment 2 bases; nucleotides outside the gene matches: 4. The CDR3 reads CASSLTGGPNTEAFF. CDR3 in DNA: TGTGCCAGCAGCTTAACAGGGGGGCCAAACACTGAAGCTTTCTTT.

The chain is built from TRBV7-3 and TRBJ2-1, with 8 nucleotides matching TRBD2. The CDR3 is 15 residues long. Germline CDR1 reads SGHTA; CDR2 reads FQGTGA. With V trimmed by 5 bases and J by 9 bases, 12 bases remained unmatched. The CDR3 sequence is CASSPEGLGLSEQFF. In DNA, the CDR3 is TGTGCCAGCAGCCCAGAGGGACTAGGTTTAAGTGAGCAGTTCTTC.

The CDR3 sequence: CASNPTGSSNTGELFF. The CDR3 nucleotides are TGTGCCAGCAACCCTACAGGGAGCTCGAACACCGGGGAGCTGTTTTTT. This chain links TRBV28 with TRBJ2-2, with D maybe TRBD1 (6 bases). This CDR3 comprises 16 residues. Germline-derived CDR1 and CDR2 are MDHEN and SYDVKM. V lost 7 bases and J lost 0, with 15 bases in between.

V is TRBV5-1 and J is TRBJ2-3; TRBD2 might be the D (6 bases). V was pared by 4 bases and J by 2 bases, with 14 bases between. Per the germline V gene, CDR1 is SGHRS and CDR2 is YFSETQ. There are 15 residues in the CDR3. For the CDR3, the DNA is TGCGCCAGCAGCGCCGGGACTGCAACCACAGATACGCAGTATTTT. This codes for CASSAGTATTDTQYF.

The rearrangement uses TRBV5-1 and TRBJ1-2; 10 bases match TRBD1. Trimming took 3 bases from V and 8 from J; bases not matched to a gene: 4. The CDR3 runs 13 residues. CDR1 is SGHRS and CDR2 is YFSETQ in the germline V gene. CDR3 residues: CASSSGTGEGYTF. DNA for the CDR3: TGCGCCAGCAGCTCTGGGACAGGGGAGGGCTACACCTTC.

Details on this clone: Distinct nucleotide sequences in the sample also encode this CDR3. The chain joins TRBV19 to TRBJ1-1; 7 nucleotides match TRBD1. The CDR3 spans 14 residues. The ends lost 1 base at V and 4 bases at J; junction bases unmatched: 3. Germline assignment: CDR1 LNHDA and CDR2 SQIVND (reference sequence). DNA for the CDR3: TGTGCCAGTAGTATAGGGACAGGCGGCACTGAAGCTTTCTTT. Encoded protein: CASSIGTGGTEAFF.

This chain links TRBV29-1 with TRBJ1-1; 8 bases map to TRBD1. The CDR3 loop spans 14 amino acids. In germline, CDR1 is SQVTM, CDR2 ANQGSEA. This chain's CDR3 is CSGTTGQGSTEAFF. CDR3 DNA sequence: TGCAGTGGTACGACAGGACAGGGCAGTACTGAAGCTTTCTTT. The full variable domain, its missing parts supplied by reference TRBV29-1 and TRBJ1-1, is SAVISQKPSRDICQRGTSLTIQCQVDSQVTMMFWYRQQPGQSLTLIATANQGSEATYESGFVIDKFPISRPNLTFSTLTVSNMSPEDSSIYLCSGTTGQGSTEAFFGQGTRLTVV.